The present TCR beta chain was sequenced within a study of blood T cells in healthy people across ages. The CDR3 has 17 residues. Trimming removed 4 bases at V and 4 bases at J, with 20 bases between. Germline V gene data show CDR1 as LGHNA and CDR2 as YNFKEQ. The use of a sample-barcoded 5' primer and a J-beta primer mix characterized a second PCR of roughly 7 to 11 cycles. TCRdb reanalysed the 5' RACE reads using MiXCR and keeps one entry per CDR3 protein. The sample lists approximately 780,000 distinct CDR3 sequences; roughly 25% were seen once. This clonotype came up a few times. Donors each provided about 9.5 milliliters of peripheral blood. These records were also assigned to another study, of T cells of mothers and their children. Per that paper: When the second PCR was run, its M1S primer added sample barcodes and 2-4 random nucleotides. Each mother gave over 9 million TCR beta CDR3 reads; each child, about 3 million.

The sample taken for sequencing was blood. This chain connects TRBV4-2 to TRBJ2-1; D may be TRBD1 (7 bases). This receptor was obtained from a boy aged 10-17 years in good health. The CDR3 loop is CASSLDRDFEQYNEQFF. In DNA form, the CDR3 reads TGTGCCAGCAGCCTAGACAGGGACTTCGAACAATACAATGAGCAGTTCTTC.